The next 13 T cell receptor beta chains were all read from a single sample in a study of blood T cell repertoires in COVID-19. Assay: immunoSEQ multiplex PCR; the TCRdb copy retains only in-frame clones and omits some. The table includes about 71,000 clones, roughly 82% detected once. Sequences were obtained from peripheral blood. These receptors came from a woman over 75 with acute or convalescent COVID-19.

This clone was detected only once. The V call is TRBV2, the J call TRBJ1-6, with TRBD1 matching 9 bases. The CDR3 length is 15 residues. In germline, CDR1 is SNHLY, CDR2 FYNNEI. Unmatched junction bases numbered 8, after V lost 4 bases and J lost 10 bases. CDR3 nucleotide sequence: TGTGCCAGCAGTGGATTAACAGGGGGCGGCTCACCCCTCCACTTT. This encodes CASSGLTGGGSPLHF.

CDR3 DNA: TGTGCCAGTATGGGGCCTAACTATGGCTACACCTTC. Protein: CASMGPNYGYTF. The chain recombines TRBV19 with TRBJ1-2; tentatively, D is TRBD1 (5 bases). CDR3 length: 12 amino acids. Per germline, CDR1 LNHDA and CDR2 SQIVND (reference sequence). Trimming cost V 7 bases and J 0 bases, with 6 bases left between them. Full variable domain (missing parts from reference TRBV19 and TRBJ1-2): DGGITQSPKYLFRKEGQNVTLSCEQNLNHDAMYWYRQDPGQGLRLIYYSQIVNDFQKGDIAEGYSVSREKKESFPLTVTSAQKNPTAFYLCASMGPNYGYTFGSGTRLTVV.

The chain is built from TRBV11-2 and TRBJ2-3, with D unclear. The ends were cut back, 5 bases at V and 8 bases at J, with 11 bases in the middle. The CDR3 spans 12 residues. From germline, CDR1 is SGHAT and CDR2 FQNNGV. The CDR3 region is CASSVVAVTQYF. The CDR3 DNA reads as TGTGCCAGCAGCGTAGTGGCGGTTACGCAGTATTTT. Using reference TRBV11-2 and TRBJ2-3 for the parts outside the CDR3, the full variable domain is EAGVAQSPRYKIIEKRQSVAFWCNPISGHATLYWYQQILGQGPKLLIQFQNNGVVDDSQLPKDRFSAERLKGVDSTLKIQPAKLEDSAVYLCASSVVAVTQYFGPGTRLTVL.

The V and J genes are TRBV7-2 and TRBJ2-3; D may be TRBD2 (6 bases). Trimming removed 5 bases from V and 0 bases from J, with 15 bases in between. This CDR3 comprises 16 residues. Germline-derived CDR1 and CDR2 are SGHTA and FQGNSA. CDR3 amino acids: CASSPSTGSSTDTQYF. CDR3 bases: TGTGCCAGCAGCCCATCGACCGGGAGTAGCACAGATACGCAGTATTTT. Combining the CDR3 with reference TRBV7-2 and TRBJ2-3 gives the whole variable domain GAGVSQSPSNKVTEKGKDVELRCDPISGHTALYWYRQSLGQGLEFLIYFQGNSAPDKSGLPSDRFSAERTGGSVSTLTIQRTQQEDSAVYLCASSPSTGSSTDTQYFGPGTRLTVL.

This chain connects TRBV4-3 to TRBJ2-7; a possible D gene is TRBD1 (5 bases). The CDR3 consists of 14 residues. V was cut by 1 base and J by 0 bases, with 7 bases left in between. The germline V gene encodes CDR1 LGHNA and CDR2 YSLEER. CDR3 loop: CASSQGTSSYEQYF. The CDR3 bases are TGCGCCAGCAGCCAAGGGACATCCTCCTACGAGCAGTACTTC.

The chain uses TRBV5-6 and TRBJ2-1, with TRBD2 identical over 9 bases. Germline lookup yields CDR1 SGHDT and CDR2 YYEEEE. The CDR3 contains 16 residues. Trimming at V came to 0 bases and at J to 4 bases, leaving 5 bases not matched to a gene. CDR3 residues: CASSLASGTPYNEQFF. In DNA, the CDR3 is TGTGCCAGCAGCTTGGCTAGCGGGACCCCGTACAATGAGCAGTTCTTC.

V usage is TRBV5-1 and J usage is TRBJ1-1, with D perhaps TRBD1 (6 bases). V lost 4 bases and J 5 bases, leaving 24 bases between the germline ends. This CDR3 contains 17 residues. CDR1 SGHRS and CDR2 YFSETQ come from the germline V gene. The CDR3: CASSTRTEAFGQTEAFF. CDR3 in DNA: TGCGCCAGCAGCACCAGGACAGAGGCCTTTGGGCAGACTGAAGCTTTCTTT.

This clone came up once. The V gene is TRBV28, the J gene TRBJ1-1; D perhaps matches TRBD1 (6 bases). Germline V gives CDR1 MDHEN, CDR2 SYDVKM. V dropped 6 bases and J dropped 7 bases, with 12 bases sitting between them. This CDR3 region has 12 residues. CDR3 sequence: CASSQDSFEAFF. In DNA, the CDR3 is TGTGCCAGCAGCCAGGACAGCTTTGAAGCTTTCTTT.

V and J are TRBV19 and TRBJ2-6; possible D gene TRBD2, 5 bases. The CDR3 is 17 residues long. Trimming stripped 4 bases from V and 3 bases from J, with 16 bases between. CDR1 and CDR2 (germline): LNHDA, SQIVND (reference sequence). CDR3 DNA: TGTGCCAGTAGTACCGGCGGATGGAGGAGTGGGGCCAACGTCCTGACTTTC. The encoded protein is CASSTGGWRSGANVLTF.

DNA for the CDR3: TGTGCCAGCAGTGAGCTAGCAACCTACAATGAGCAGTTCTTC. Its translation: CASSELATYNEQFF. This chain joins TRBV6-1 and TRBJ2-1, with D maybe TRBD2 (5 bases). This CDR3 spans 14 amino acids. Between the trimmed V and J ends, which lost 3 bases and 2 bases, there was a span of 8 bases. In germline, CDR1 is MNHNS, CDR2 SASEGT.

The chain uses TRBV6-1 and TRBJ2-3; D not resolved. The CDR3 length is 12 residues. Looked up from germline, CDR1 is MNHNS and CDR2 is SASEGT. V was shortened by 1 base and J by 8 bases, with 7 bases between the two germline ends. The CDR3 DNA reads as TGTGCCAGCAGTGAAGGAGCAGGTACGCAGTATTTT. It encodes CASSEGAGTQYF.

The chain employs TRBV4-1 and TRBJ2-1, with a weak D call TRBD2 (6 bases). CDR1 is MGHRA and CDR2 is YSYEKL in the germline V gene. The CDR3 is 16 amino acids. Between the trimmed V and J ends, which lost 1 base and 8 bases, there was a span of 18 bases. The CDR3: CASSQVIWSGLDEQFF. CDR3 in DNA: TGCGCCAGCAGCCAAGTTATATGGAGCGGGCTAGATGAGCAGTTCTTC.

The J gene is TRBJ2-7, the V gene TRBV5-1, with D maybe TRBD1 (5 bases). V gave up 4 bases and J gave up 1 base, with 18 bases separating them. Germline CDR1 reads SGHRS; CDR2 reads YFSETQ. CDR3 size: 16 residues. The CDR3: CASSTGIGVGSYEQYF. The CDR3, as DNA: TGCGCCAGCAGCACAGGTATTGGGGTAGGTTCCTACGAGCAGTACTTC.